These 30 T cell receptor beta chains share one sample of origin, sequenced in a study of T cell repertoires in aging, cancer and after chemotherapy. Amplification of TCR beta used genomic DNA extracted from peripheral blood. A mixed TRB-A/B primer pool amplified rearranged TRB by multiplex touch-down PCR. TCRdb processed the multiplex PCR reads anew with MiXCR; each CDR3 protein has one entry. The data contain about a thousand distinct CDR3 sequences, over 20% of them seen just once; the ten biggest clones take up about 27%. Sequencing used blood. Source of these receptors: a human donor with a solid tumor.

Sample share makes this clonotype large. The gene calls are TRBV6-6 and TRBJ2-7; D is possibly TRBD2 (6 bases). Germline CDR1 reads MNHNY; CDR2 reads SVGAGI (reference sequence). The CDR3 is made up of 15 amino acids. V was shortened by 0 bases and J by 1 base, with 10 bases between the two germline ends. The CDR3 loop reads CASSYSVGGSYEQYF. CDR3 in DNA: TGTGCCAGCAGTTACTCAGTCGGGGGTTCCTACGAGCAGTACTTC.

On this clonotype itself: This may be a read error: a much more frequent sequence differs by one nucleotide. The J gene is TRBJ2-7, the V gene TRBV20-1; the D gene is possibly TRBD2 (5 bases). CDR3 size: 13 residues. CDR1 and CDR2 from the germline V gene are DFQATT and SNEGSKA (reference sequence). Trimming took off 3 bases at V and 7 bases at J, with 16 bases between the two ends. The chain's CDR3 is CSASEEPEREQYF. Written as DNA, the CDR3 is TGCAGTGCTAGCGAAGAGCCGGAGCGGGAGCAGTACTTC.

CDR3 residues: CASSLTSVQETQYF. The DNA of the CDR3 is TGTGCCAGCAGCTTGACTAGCGTCCAAGAGACCCAGTACTTC. This sequence joins TRBV7-2 and TRBJ2-5; TRBD2 matches 8 bases. The CDR3 loop spans 14 amino acids. V dropped 3 bases and J dropped 1; count of bases not matched to a gene: 1. Germline V lookup: CDR1 SGHTA, CDR2 FQGNSA.

The chain employs TRBV2 and TRBJ1-1; D is uncertain. Trimming cost V 7 bases and J 5 bases, with 17 bases left between them. The germline V gene encodes CDR1 SNHLY and CDR2 FYNNEI. This CDR3 is built from 14 residues. The CDR3 nucleotides read TGTGCCAGCACCAGAAGTGGTCCGAATACTGAAGCTTTCTTT. It codes for CASTRSGPNTEAFF.

The genes are TRBV4-1 and TRBJ2-2, with D hard to call. Trimming left V 1 base short and J 0 bases short, with 9 bases between. CDR1 and CDR2 (germline): MGHRA, YSYEKL. The length of the CDR3 is 16 residues. The CDR3 protein is CASSQGSVTNTGELFF. In DNA form, the CDR3 reads TGCGCCAGCAGCCAAGGGAGCGTAACGAACACCGGGGAGCTGTTTTTT.

This clonotype was seen more than once but under ten times. The chain uses TRBV19 and TRBJ2-1, with 8 positions matching TRBD1. This CDR3 has 16 residues. Germline lookup yields CDR1 LNHDA and CDR2 SQIVND (reference sequence). V was pared by 4 bases and J by 3 bases, with 8 bases of the junction left unmatched. The CDR3 DNA reads as TGTGCCAGTAGTACTACCGGGACAGGAGGCTACAATGAGCAGTTCTTC. Its translation is CASSTTGTGGYNEQFF.

In the case of this clonotype: One junction end does not reproduce the germline sequence, and a read error may be involved. The chain employs TRBV28 and TRBJ2-7, with unresolved D. The CDR3 consists of 13 residues. CDR1 is MDHEN, CDR2 SYDVKM, per germline. CDR3 nucleotides: TGTGCCAGCAGTTTAACTTACCAGTACGGGCAGTACTTC. This encodes CASSLTYQYGQYF.

The V gene is TRBV5-4, the J gene TRBJ1-1; tentatively, D is TRBD1 (6 bases). The CDR3 length is 16 residues. The germline V gene encodes CDR1 SGHNT and CDR2 YYREEE (reference sequence). V was cut by 0 bases and J by 2 bases, with 14 bases left in between. The CDR3 nucleotides read TGTGCCAGCAGCTTGGCAGGGGCCCAGGGCAACACTGAAGCTTTCTTT. Translated: CASSLAGAQGNTEAFF.

By frequency in the sample, this clonotype is medium-sized. The V and J genes are TRBV6-1 and TRBJ1-3, with D possibly matching TRBD1 (6 bases). This CDR3 is built from 13 residues. The ends were cut back, 2 bases at V and 4 bases at J, with 6 bases in the middle. Looked up from germline, CDR1 is MNHNS and CDR2 is SASEGT. For the CDR3, the DNA is TGTGCCAGCAGTGAAACAGGGGGAAACACCATATATTTT. Its protein product is CASSETGGNTIYF.

The J gene is TRBJ1-1, the V gene TRBV7-3, with D possibly being TRBD1 (6 bases). The germline V gene has CDR1 SGHTA and CDR2 FQGTGA. The V and J ends lost 1 base and 4 bases respectively, with 7 bases between them. The CDR3 contains 13 residues. The CDR3: CASSLNRVTEAFF. CDR3 bases: TGTGCCAGCAGCTTAAACAGGGTCACTGAAGCTTTCTTT.

The V gene is TRBV18, the J gene TRBJ1-1; 8 nucleotides match TRBD1. V dropped 4 bases and J dropped 0; count of bases not matched to a gene: 7. CDR1 and CDR2 (germline): KGHSH, LQKENI. This CDR3 is built from 16 residues. The CDR3: CASSRERQGMNTEAFF. The CDR3 region has the DNA TGTGCCAGCTCACGGGAGAGACAGGGGATGAACACTGAAGCTTTCTTT.

The chain carries TRBV5-1 and TRBJ1-4; D might be TRBD1 (5 bases). CDR1 SGHRS and CDR2 YFSETQ come from the germline V gene. The CDR3 loop spans 14 amino acids. V was shortened by 7 bases and J by 8 bases, with 18 bases between the two germline ends. CDR3 residues: CASGPGGVLEKLFF. The CDR3, as DNA: TGCGCCAGCGGACCTGGGGGGGTTCTGGAAAAACTGTTTTTT.

This clonotype came up a few times. The chain's CDR3 is CASREQGAGEQYF. In DNA form, the CDR3 reads TGTGCCAGCAGAGAACAGGGGGCGGGGGAGCAGTACTTC. The chain couples TRBV27 to TRBJ2-7; 9 bases align to TRBD1. There are 13 residues in the CDR3. V lost 6 bases, J lost 7 bases, and 7 bases stayed unmatched. Germline loops: CDR1 MNHEY, CDR2 SMNVEV (reference sequence).

This clonotype showed up just a few times. V gene TRBV4-1 combines with J gene TRBJ1-2; perhaps TRBD1 as D (5 bases). The germline V gene has CDR1 MGHRA and CDR2 YSYEKL. V was pared by 1 base and J by 0 bases, with 15 bases between. The CDR3 spans 17 residues. The CDR3 spells CASSQGRRGSSNYGYTF. CDR3 nucleotides: TGCGCCAGCAGCCAAGGACGGCGGGGGAGCTCTAACTATGGCTACACCTTC.

By frequency in the sample, this clonotype is medium-sized. The chain's CDR3 is CASSEALRGSTEAFF. The CDR3 coding sequence is TGTGCCAGCAGTGAAGCGCTTCGGGGTAGCACTGAAGCTTTCTTT. The chain links TRBV6-1 to TRBJ1-1; D ambiguous. V was pared by 0 bases and J by 4 bases, with 12 bases between. Germline V gene sequence: CDR1 MNHNS, CDR2 SASEGT. This CDR3 region has 15 residues.

The table lists this clonotype with a few counts. V gene TRBV6-1 combines with J gene TRBJ2-1; 8 nucleotides align to TRBD1. Losses at the gene ends were 3 bases for V and 9 bases for J; bases not matched to a gene: 7. Germline-derived CDR1 and CDR2 are MNHNS and SASEGT. This CDR3 is built from 14 residues. The CDR3 here is CASSDRTGFSEQFF. In DNA, the CDR3 is TGTGCCAGCAGTGACCGGACAGGGTTCAGTGAGCAGTTCTTC.

The chain has TRBV5-4 and TRBJ1-1; tentative D call: TRBD1 (6 bases). Germline V gene lookup returns CDR1 SGHNT and CDR2 YYREEE (reference sequence). CDR3 size: 15 residues. V lost 4 bases and J lost 1, with 14 bases in between. CDR3 sequence (DNA): TGTGCCAGCAGCCACACTACAGGGCCGAACACTGAAGCTTTCTTT. It codes for CASSHTTGPNTEAFF.

This chain links TRBV12-3 or TRBV12-4 with TRBJ1-1; 8 bases are shared with TRBD1. Unmatched junction bases numbered 3, after V lost 6 bases and J lost 3 bases. This CDR3 contains 13 residues. The CDR3 nucleotides are TGTGCCAGCAGCCTGACAGGGGACACTGAAGCTTTCTTT. Encoded protein: CASSLTGDTEAFF.

This clonotype has a handful of counts. The genes are TRBV6-1 and TRBJ1-5; the match to TRBD1 covers 8 bases. The CDR3 runs 13 residues. Looked up from germline, CDR1 is MNHNS and CDR2 is SASEGT. J gave up 6 bases and V 3 bases, and 1 base lay outside the gene matches. The CDR3 region is CASSDRGRQPQHF. In DNA form, the CDR3 reads TGTGCCAGCAGTGACAGGGGGCGTCAGCCCCAGCATTTT.

The V call is TRBV5-1, the J call TRBJ2-2; 7 bases fit TRBD1. This CDR3 has 17 amino acids. The V gene end was trimmed by 5 bases and the J gene end by 5 bases; junction bases not matched to a gene: 15. CDR1 SGHRS and CDR2 YFSETQ come from the germline V gene. The CDR3 region is CASRQSGTATVTGELFF. As DNA, the CDR3 is TGCGCCAGCAGACAATCCGGGACAGCGACGGTAACCGGGGAGCTGTTTTTT.

The chain is built from TRBV7-9 and TRBJ2-5; TRBD2 aligns across 9 bases. Germline V lookup: CDR1 SEHNR, CDR2 FQNEAQ (reference sequence). The CDR3 consists of 16 residues. Trimming at V came to 5 bases and at J to 4 bases, leaving 11 bases not matched to a gene. The CDR3, as DNA: TGTGCCAGCAGCAAAGGGGCGGGGGGGCGAGGAGAGACCCAGTACTTC. Its translation is CASSKGAGGRGETQYF.

This clonotype ranks as large. V gene TRBV7-2 combines with J gene TRBJ1-2; 8 bases map to TRBD1. The CDR3 extends over 14 amino acids. Germline CDR1 and CDR2: SGHTA and FQGNSA. After removal of 5 bases from V and 4 bases from J, the junction contained 6 bases not matched to a gene. The CDR3, as DNA: TGTGCCAGCAGCCCAGTTCAGGGGGCCTATGGCTACACCTTC. Amino acids: CASSPVQGAYGYTF.

This sequence joins TRBV18 and TRBJ1-1, with D perhaps TRBD1 (5 bases). CDR3 size: 15 residues. V lost 3 bases and J lost 3, with 14 bases in between. Germline V gives CDR1 KGHSH, CDR2 LQKENI. The CDR3 loop is CASSPREGRDTEAFF. The CDR3 nucleotides are TGTGCCAGCTCACCGCGGGAGGGGAGGGACACTGAAGCTTTCTTT.

This clonotype was detected a few times. J is TRBJ1-3 and V is TRBV12-3 or TRBV12-4, with TRBD1 as a possible D gene (5 bases). This CDR3 has 15 amino acids. With 5 bases removed from V and 2 bases from J, the gap between germline ends came to 13 bases. The CDR3 protein is CASSPGKGAGNTIYF. In DNA form, the CDR3 reads TGTGCCAGCAGTCCCGGAAAAGGGGCTGGAAACACCATATATTTT.

This clonotype is large within its sample. The chain has TRBV13 and TRBJ2-3; 7 bases align to TRBD1. Unmatched junction bases numbered 11, after V lost 2 bases and J lost 6 bases. This CDR3 comprises 16 residues. Germline V gene lookup returns CDR1 PRHDT and CDR2 FYEKMQ (reference sequence). The CDR3 reads CASSLTNDRVPDTQYF. The CDR3 bases are TGTGCCAGCAGCTTAACTAACGACAGGGTTCCCGATACGCAGTATTTT.

V usage is TRBV19 and J usage is TRBJ2-7, with D perhaps being TRBD1 or TRBD2 (5 bases each). Germline V lookup: CDR1 LNHDA, CDR2 SQIVND (reference sequence). Between the trimmed V and J ends, which lost 6 bases and 2 bases, there was a span of 11 bases. The CDR3 covers 13 residues. The CDR3 DNA sequence: TGTGCCAGTAGGGGGACGGACACCTACGAGCAGTACTTC. Amino acids: CASRGTDTYEQYF.

The genes are TRBV10-1 and TRBJ1-1; the D is unclear. There are 13 residues in the CDR3. Germline CDR1 and CDR2: WNHNN and SYGVQD (reference sequence). The germline V and J ends were trimmed by 5 bases and 4 bases, with 11 bases remaining between them. The chain's CDR3 is CASSTTVGTEAFF. The DNA for the CDR3 is TGCGCCAGCAGTACAACCGTCGGCACTGAAGCTTTCTTT.

The chain uses TRBV7-9 and TRBJ1-5; D gene uncertain. This CDR3 comprises 16 residues. Trimming took 2 bases from V and 1 from J, leaving 12 bases between them. Per germline, CDR1 SEHNR and CDR2 FQNEAQ (reference sequence). In DNA form, the CDR3 reads TGTGCCAGCAGCTTAATGGCCGGGGAAAGCAATCAGCCCCAGCATTTT. Translation: CASSLMAGESNQPQHF.

This clonotype has more than one count but fewer than ten. The gene calls are TRBV12-3 or TRBV12-4 and TRBJ1-5; D gene uncertain. Deletions cut 6 bases from V and 9 bases from J, with 18 bases between. The CDR3 length is 14 residues. The CDR3 sequence is CASSFERPPSPQHF. The CDR3 DNA sequence: TGTGCCAGCAGCTTTGAGCGGCCCCCCTCGCCCCAGCATTTT.

The CDR3 here is CASQGLPGQGDYGYTF. For the CDR3, the DNA is TGTGCCAGCCAGGGGCTACCGGGACAGGGGGACTATGGCTACACCTTC. This rearrangement joins TRBV4-2 to TRBJ1-2; 11 bases are shared with TRBD1. With V trimmed by 8 bases and J by 3 bases, 11 bases remained unmatched. Per germline, CDR1 LGHNA and CDR2 YNFKEQ. The CDR3 runs 16 residues.